This T cell receptor beta chain was sequenced in a study of blood T cell repertoires in COVID-19. The repertoire was sequenced with immunoSEQ multiplex PCR; TCRdb's copy has only in-frame clones and lacks some. The profile shows 300,000 to 400,000 clones, over 75% of them singletons. Those enrolled, adults aged roughly 18 to 89 years, came from about 24 US areas. Participant-reported clinical history was the basis for cohort assignment. Germline CDR1 is GTSNPN and CDR2 is SVGIG (reference sequence). The CDR3 runs to 12 residues. V gave up 3 bases and J gave up 2 bases, with 8 bases separating them. What was sequenced was PBMCs or T cells enriched from blood (not recorded which). This TCR was sampled from a man aged 18 to 29 who had recovered from COVID-19. This sequence joins TRBV30 and TRBJ2-7; D uncertain. DNA for the CDR3: TGTGCCTGGAGAGCTCAAACCTACGAGCAGTACTTC. Translation: CAWRAQTYEQYF.